This T cell receptor beta chain was obtained from a study of blood T cell repertoires in COVID-19. Study summary: PBMCs, B-cell-depleted T cells, or T cells were the source of the cDNA or gDNA that made up the material.

V was cut by 1 base and J by 4 bases, with 11 bases left in between. Germline CDR1 LGHDT, CDR2 YNNKEL (reference sequence). This CDR3 contains 14 residues. Using immunoSEQ multiplex PCR, the repertoire was profiled, and TCRdb retains in-frame clones only, with some absent. Of around 280,000 clones in the sample, nearly 90% are singletons; the top ten hold roughly 1.5%. Sequencing input: PBMCs or T cells enriched from blood (not recorded which). The clonotype originates from a woman aged 18-29 years with acute COVID-19. This chain uses TRBV3-1 (or the pseudogene TRBV3-2) with TRBJ2-7; a weak D match, TRBD1 (5 bases). CDR3 sequence (DNA): TGTGCCAGCAGCCAAGTCCAGGGATCATACGAGCAGTACTTC. It specifies CASSQVQGSYEQYF.